Listed here are 29 T cell receptor beta chains from one sample, sequenced in a study of OX40 agonist ivuxolimab in advanced cancers. Sequencing used immunoSEQ multiplex PCR; TCRdb keeps in-frame clones, though not all of them. The table has about 83,000 clones, approximately 91% seen once; the top ten hold around 0.71%. The source was CD4+ or CD8+ T cells sorted from blood, collected in a trial of the OX40 agonist ivuxolimab. All receptors derive from an adult with an advanced solid tumor such as melanoma, head and neck, liver or kidney cancer.

The genes are TRBV28 and TRBJ1-4; D possibly corresponds to TRBD1 (6 bases). The V gene's germline CDR1 is MDHEN and CDR2 SYDVKM. The CDR3 spans 15 residues. The germline V and J ends were trimmed by 7 bases and 8 bases, with 20 bases remaining between them. CDR3 region: CASNGGSRGEEKLFF. Written as DNA, the CDR3 is TGTGCCAGCAATGGTGGTTCCAGGGGTGAGGAAAAACTGTTTTTT.

This chain links TRBV5-1 with TRBJ2-2; possible D gene TRBD2, 5 bases. This CDR3 is 15 amino acids long. Germline loops: CDR1 SGHRS, CDR2 YFSETQ. The ends were cut back, 0 bases at V and 1 base at J, with 7 bases in the middle. CDR3 DNA: TGCGCCAGCAGCTTGGTCGGGATGAACACCGGGGAGCTGTTTTTT. This gives the protein CASSLVGMNTGELFF.

The rearrangement joins TRBV28 to TRBJ2-7; TRBD1 agrees at 10 bases. J gave up 4 bases and V 5 bases, and 11 bases lay outside the gene matches. CDR1 and CDR2 (germline): MDHEN, SYDVKM. The CDR3 consists of 16 residues. The CDR3 DNA reads TGTGCCAGCAGTCTCACTGGGGACAGGGGAGGGTACGAGCAGTACTTC. It codes for CASSLTGDRGGYEQYF.

This chain connects TRBV5-1 to TRBJ2-1; no reliable D call. Germline V gene data show CDR1 as SGHRS and CDR2 as YFSETQ. The V end lost 2 bases, the J end lost 4 bases, and 7 bases lay between the germline ends. This CDR3 has 13 residues. The CDR3, as DNA: TGCGCCAGCAGCTTTGACCCGTACAATGAGCAGTTCTTC. It specifies CASSFDPYNEQFF.

In the case of this clone: The germline gene is not matched at one end of the junction; a read error may be the cause. The chain employs TRBV6-5 and TRBJ1-1; D not resolved. The CDR3 is 11 amino acids. Germline-derived CDR1 and CDR2 are MNHEY and SVGAGI. The CDR3 spells CAKHANTEAFF. The DNA for the CDR3 is TGCGCGAAACATGCGAACACTGAAGCTTTCTTT.

The V gene is TRBV10-1, the J gene TRBJ2-2, with a weak D call TRBD2 (5 bases). Germline values: CDR1 WNHNN, CDR2 SYGVQD (reference sequence). This CDR3 region has 11 residues. Trimming cost V 5 bases and J 8 bases, with 6 bases left between them. The CDR3 loop is CASSWRGELFF. The CDR3 bases are TGCGCCAGCAGTTGGAGGGGGGAGCTGTTTTTT.

V is TRBV30 and J is TRBJ1-6, with unresolved D. The germline CDR1 and CDR2 sequences are GTSNPN and SVGIG (reference sequence). V was shortened by 0 bases and J by 0 bases, with 18 bases between the two germline ends. The CDR3 loop spans 19 amino acids. CDR3 sequence reads: CAWSVEAVAKSSYNSPLHF. The DNA for the CDR3 is TGTGCCTGGAGTGTAGAGGCGGTAGCCAAAAGCTCCTATAATTCACCCCTCCACTTT.

The chain is built from TRBV9 and TRBJ2-7, with TRBD1 identical over 9 bases. In germline, CDR1 is SGDLS, CDR2 YYNGEE. With 3 bases clipped from V and 2 bases from J, the junction kept 3 bases outside the gene matches. The CDR3 spans 14 residues. This chain's CDR3 is CASSAGTGTYEQYF. DNA of the CDR3: TGTGCCAGCAGCGCCGGGACAGGGACCTACGAGCAGTACTTC. The full variable domain, completed using reference TRBV9 and TRBJ2-7, is DSGVTQTPKHLITATGQRVTLRCSPRSGDLSVYWYQQSLDQGLQFLIQYYNGEERAKGNILERFSAQQFPDLHSELNLSSLELGDSALYFCASSAGTGTYEQYFGPGTRLTVT.

The gene calls are TRBV27 and TRBJ2-1, with 9 bases fitting TRBD2. The length of the CDR3 is 18 residues. V gave up 5 bases and J gave up 5 bases; unmatched junction bases: 16. Germline-derived CDR1 and CDR2 are MNHEY and SMNVEV (reference sequence). CDR3 sequence: CASSHTAPSGRPNNEQFF. CDR3 nucleotides: TGTGCCAGCAGTCACACCGCCCCCAGCGGGAGGCCCAACAATGAGCAGTTCTTC.

The chain carries TRBV18 and TRBJ1-2; possibly TRBD1 for D (6 bases). This CDR3 region has 14 residues. Between the trimmed V and J ends, which lost 3 bases and 6 bases, there was a span of 14 bases. The germline gives CDR1 KGHSH, CDR2 LQKENI. The CDR3: CASSPPSGTNGYTF. CDR3 bases: TGTGCCAGCTCACCCCCCTCCGGGACAAATGGCTACACCTTC.

The rearrangement joins TRBV11-3 to TRBJ2-7; D is unclear. The CDR3 spans 13 residues. Germline values: CDR1 SGHNT, CDR2 YENEEA. Trimming pared 3 bases from V and 7 bases from J, leaving 13 bases between. The CDR3 nucleotides are TGTGCCAGCAGCTTTTCGCCTGGGGATGAGCAGTACTTC. It is translated as CASSFSPGDEQYF.

V gene TRBV5-1 combines with J gene TRBJ2-3; 9 bases map to TRBD1. CDR1 SGHRS and CDR2 YFSETQ come from the germline V gene. This CDR3 has 17 residues. With 5 bases clipped from V and 1 base from J, the junction kept 11 bases outside the gene matches. CDR3 amino acids: CASSWGQGTFRTDTQYF. The CDR3 bases are TGCGCCAGCAGTTGGGGACAGGGTACCTTTCGCACAGATACGCAGTATTTT.

J is TRBJ1-3 and V is TRBV10-3, with 8 nucleotides matching TRBD1. Losses at the gene ends were 2 bases for V and 1 base for J; bases not matched to a gene: 7. CDR3 length: 17 amino acids. Germline CDR1 is ENHRY and CDR2 is SYGVKD. This chain's CDR3 is CAISEGTGGTSGNTIYF. The CDR3 nucleotides are TGTGCCATCAGTGAGGGAACAGGGGGTACATCTGGAAACACCATATATTTT.

The V call is TRBV5-1, the J call TRBJ2-2; the D gene could be TRBD1 or TRBD2 (5 bases each). V lost 2 bases and J lost 5, with 16 bases in between. Looked up from germline, CDR1 is SGHRS and CDR2 is YFSETQ. This CDR3 is built from 16 residues. CDR3 bases: TGCGCCAGCAGCTTATCTCCGGGGCTGAATACCGGGGAGCTGTTTTTT. Residues: CASSLSPGLNTGELFF.

V gene TRBV28 combines with J gene TRBJ2-7, with 9 bases matching TRBD1. The germline V gene encodes CDR1 MDHEN and CDR2 SYDVKM. The CDR3 spans 15 residues. Germline trimming cut 3 bases from V and 3 bases from J; bases unmatched to any gene: 6. The CDR3 sequence: CASSLAGTGNYEQYF. DNA of the CDR3: TGTGCCAGCAGTTTGGCCGGGACAGGGAACTACGAGCAGTACTTC.

The gene calls are TRBV25-1 and TRBJ2-2; 13 bases match TRBD2. The germline V gene encodes CDR1 MGHDK and CDR2 SYGVNS. The CDR3 covers 16 residues. V gave up 6 bases and J gave up 3 bases; unmatched junction bases: 4. The CDR3 coding sequence is TGTGCCAGCAGGGCACTAGCGGGGGGGCACACCGGGGAGCTGTTTTTT. Encoded protein: CASRALAGGHTGELFF.

CDR3 DNA: TGTGCCAGCAGCCGACAGGGGCCTACAAACACCATATATTTT. The encoded protein is CASSRQGPTNTIYF. The chain employs TRBV7-9 and TRBJ1-3; the match to TRBD1 covers 8 bases. The germline CDR1 and CDR2 sequences are SEHNR and FQNEAQ (reference sequence). The CDR3 covers 14 residues. V gave up 5 bases and J gave up 6 bases; unmatched junction bases: 6.

This chain joins TRBV7-3 and TRBJ1-2, with 10 positions matching TRBD1. V gave up 5 bases and J gave up 8 bases; unmatched junction bases: 11. The CDR3 covers 15 residues. CDR1 SGHTA and CDR2 FQGTGA come from the germline V gene. CDR3 amino acids: CASSLQTGGASGYTF. The CDR3 DNA is TGTGCCAGCAGCCTCCAGACAGGGGGCGCGTCCGGCTACACCTTC.

The rearrangement links TRBV19 to TRBJ2-6, with D unclear. The V end lost 7 bases, the J end lost 1 base, and 2 bases lay between the germline ends. The CDR3 length is 12 residues. Germline CDR1 and CDR2: LNHDA and SQIVND (reference sequence). CDR3 coding DNA: TGTGCCAGTAAATCTGGGGCCAACGTCCTGACTTTC. Its protein is CASKSGANVLTF.

This clone appeared a single time. The genes are TRBV7-6 and TRBJ2-5, with 12 positions matching TRBD1. There are 17 residues in the CDR3. Germline V gene sequence: CDR1 SGHVS, CDR2 FNYEAQ. V was pared by 5 bases and J by 5 bases, with 12 bases of the junction left unmatched. CDR3 in DNA: TGTGCCAGCAGCCTAACCTCCCGGGACAGGGGGCTTGAGACCCAGTACTTC. This codes for CASSLTSRDRGLETQYF. Looking up the rest from reference TRBV7-6 and TRBJ2-5 gives the full variable domain: GAGVSQSPRYKVTKRGQDVALRCDPISGHVSLYWYRQALGQGPEFLTYFNYEAQQDKSGLPNDRFSAERPEGSISTLTIQRTEQRDSAMYRCASSLTSRDRGLETQYFGPGTRLLVL.

This clone was counted between two and nine times. The V gene is TRBV7-9, the J gene TRBJ1-4, with D tentatively TRBD1 (5 bases). V lost 8 bases, J lost 7 bases, and 14 bases lay in between. The germline V gene has CDR1 SEHNR and CDR2 FQNEAQ (reference sequence). This CDR3 is built from 13 residues. The CDR3 protein is CASRAWGSEKLFF. The CDR3 bases are TGTGCCAGCCGGGCGTGGGGCAGTGAAAAACTGTTTTTT.

This chain uses TRBV4-3 with TRBJ2-7, with D maybe TRBD1 (6 bases). V was trimmed by 0 bases and J by 0 bases, leaving 18 bases between them. The germline CDR1 and CDR2 sequences are LGHNA and YSLEER. This CDR3 has 18 amino acids. This CDR3 reads CASSQDWLQGRFSYEQYF. The CDR3 DNA follows: TGCGCCAGCAGCCAAGATTGGCTCCAGGGGCGTTTCTCCTACGAGCAGTACTTC.

The chain employs TRBV7-2 and TRBJ2-7; the match to TRBD1 covers 9 bases. The CDR3 runs 16 residues. The germline CDR1 and CDR2 sequences are SGHTA and FQGNSA. The ends lost 3 bases at V and 0 bases at J; junction bases unmatched: 6. Here the CDR3 DNA reads TGTGCCAGCAGCTTTACCGGGACAGGGTCCTCCTACGAGCAGTACTTC. This codes for CASSFTGTGSSYEQYF.

The V call is TRBV28, the J call TRBJ2-7; D might be TRBD1 (7 bases). This CDR3 contains 15 residues. V was clipped by 6 bases and J by 3 bases, with 18 bases between them. Germline V CDR1 and CDR2: MDHEN, SYDVKM. The CDR3 sequence: CASSAGGTVLYEQYF. The CDR3 DNA reads TGTGCCAGCAGCGCAGGCGGGACAGTACTCTACGAGCAGTACTTC.

V is TRBV7-2 and J is TRBJ2-7; D unresolved. V lost 2 bases and J lost 0, with 5 bases in between. The CDR3 spans 13 residues. Germline values: CDR1 SGHTA, CDR2 FQGNSA. The CDR3 sequence: CASSLSLSYEQYF. The CDR3 DNA sequence: TGTGCCAGCAGCTTATCACTCTCCTACGAGCAGTACTTC.

With respect to this clone: This specimen includes other DNA sequences encoding the same CDR3. The gene calls are TRBV5-1 and TRBJ2-7; TRBD1 matches at 8 bases. The CDR3 runs 14 residues. Germline CDR1 reads SGHRS; CDR2 reads YFSETQ. The ends lost 3 bases at V and 4 bases at J; junction bases unmatched: 6. CDR3 sequence reads: CASSSGTGQYEQYF. For the CDR3, the DNA is TGCGCCAGCAGCTCCGGGACAGGACAATACGAGCAGTACTTC.

This clone was seen just once. The genes are TRBV7-9 and TRBJ2-1; the match to TRBD2 covers 13 bases. The CDR3 runs to 15 residues. V gave up 5 bases and J gave up 10 bases; unmatched junction bases: 8. CDR1 is SEHNR and CDR2 is FQNEAQ in the germline V gene (reference sequence). This chain's CDR3 is CASSAGTSGAGEQFF. DNA for the CDR3: TGTGCCAGCAGCGCCGGGACTAGCGGGGCCGGGGAGCAGTTCTTC.

The rearrangement uses TRBV5-4 and TRBJ2-6; no definite D call. The CDR3 extends over 15 amino acids. The germline V gene has CDR1 SGHNT and CDR2 YYREEE (reference sequence). V was cut by 1 base and J by 0 bases, with 5 bases left in between. For the CDR3, the DNA is TGTGCCAGCAGCTTGCGGGCCTCTGGGGCCAACGTCCTGACTTTC. Translated: CASSLRASGANVLTF.

This rearrangement joins TRBV5-1 to TRBJ2-1; possibly TRBD2 for D (6 bases). CDR3 length: 15 amino acids. Germline V gives CDR1 SGHRS, CDR2 YFSETQ. Trimming stripped 1 base from V and 0 bases from J, with 8 bases between. CDR3 bases: TGCGCCAGCAGCTTGAACGGGGGCTCCTACAATGAGCAGTTCTTC. Residues: CASSLNGGSYNEQFF.